The source of this T cell receptor beta chain is a study of T cell repertoires in cytomegalovirus infection. The wider study: Indications of both CMV infection and matching HLA type were provided by public TCR beta signatures. Whole-study findings and limits: Based on cumulative public TCR beta family frequency, carriers of CMV plus the relevant HLA were identified. What dominated the ex vivo response were HLA-C-restricted CMV-specific TCR beta clonotypes.

TCRdb ran MiXCR on the reads and lists one entry per CDR3 protein. The sample has approximately 910,000 distinct CDR3 sequences; about a third are singletons. Concerning this clonotype itself: Its cognate antigen is unknown.

Material: cultured CD8+ T cells from PBMCs, obtained from culture after CMV antigen stimulation. This clonotype originated in a human donor in good health (CMV status not recorded). Some clones in this sample may be carry-over from other donors' samples.

The DNA of the CDR3 is TGTGCCAGCAGCTTCCGGGACAGGGGGTTCGACGAGCAGTACTTC. This translates into CASSFRDRGFDEQYF. The genes are TRBV7-2 and TRBJ2-7; the match to TRBD1 covers 11 bases. Trimming took 3 bases from V and 5 from J; bases not matched to a gene: 6. The germline CDR1 and CDR2 sequences are SGHTA and FQGNSA. The CDR3 has 15 amino acids.